The 29 T cell receptor beta chains reported below all come from one sample, sequenced in a study of T cell responses to AZD1222 COVID-19 vaccine. The protocol was immunoSEQ multiplex PCR, while the TCRdb copy is restricted to in-frame clones and leaves out a portion. The table includes about 100,000 clones, roughly nine tenths detected once. The input for sequencing was peripheral blood, taken on day 0 of AZD1222 vaccination. The receptors were sampled from an adult in good health.

The V and J genes are TRBV5-5 and TRBJ2-7; possible D gene TRBD2, 7 bases. Trimming cost V 5 bases and J 0 bases, with 12 bases left between them. This CDR3 spans 14 amino acids. Germline V gives CDR1 SGHKS, CDR2 YYEKEE (reference sequence). The chain's CDR3 is CASRKRDNSYEQYF. As DNA, the CDR3 is TGTGCCAGCAGAAAGCGGGACAACTCCTACGAGCAGTACTTC.

The chain carries TRBV2 and TRBJ1-1; 7 bases are a match to TRBD1. Looked up from germline, CDR1 is SNHLY and CDR2 is FYNNEI. V was pared by 8 bases and J by 5 bases, with 8 bases of the junction left unmatched. The CDR3 has 13 amino acids. CDR3 nucleotides: TGTGCCAGCGGTGGACAGGAGGGAACTGAAGCTTTCTTT. Translated, it gives CASGGQEGTEAFF.

This sequence joins TRBV5-4 and TRBJ1-2; 7 bases fit TRBD1. The V gene end was trimmed by 4 bases and the J gene end by 1 base; junction bases not matched to a gene: 4. This CDR3 has 14 residues. Germline values: CDR1 SGHNT, CDR2 YYREEE (reference sequence). CDR3 loop: CASSPGTDNYGYTF. The DNA of the CDR3 is TGTGCCAGCAGCCCCGGGACAGATAACTATGGCTACACCTTC.

The V gene is TRBV14, the J gene TRBJ1-4; D unresolved. Per the germline V gene, CDR1 is SGHDN and CDR2 is FVKESK. Trimming removed 4 bases from V and 0 bases from J, with 18 bases in between. The CDR3 length is 18 residues. This CDR3 is CASSRRAIAASTNEKLFF. The CDR3 DNA follows: TGTGCCAGCAGCCGAAGGGCCATCGCAGCCTCAACTAATGAAAAACTGTTTTTT.

This rearrangement joins TRBV4-1 to TRBJ2-3, with D perhaps being TRBD1 or TRBD2 (5 bases each). Trimming shortened V by 5 bases and J by 3 bases, and 12 bases separated the two germline ends. The CDR3 totals 14 residues. The germline gives CDR1 MGHRA, CDR2 YSYEKL. The CDR3 loop reads CASSSDSGTDTQYF. In nucleotides, the CDR3 is TGCGCCAGCAGCTCCGACAGCGGAACAGATACGCAGTATTTT.

This clone showed up just once. The V gene is TRBV7-8, the J gene TRBJ1-5; the D is unclear. V lost 5 bases, J lost 1 base, and 12 bases lay in between. This CDR3 is built from 15 residues. In germline, CDR1 is SGHVS, CDR2 FQNEAQ. The CDR3 region is CASSPTEDSNQPQHF. CDR3 nucleotide sequence: TGTGCCAGCAGCCCGACGGAGGACAGCAATCAGCCCCAGCATTTT.

Comment on this clone: Additional DNA sequences in this sample encode the identical CDR3. This chain uses TRBV9 with TRBJ1-4, with 8 positions matching TRBD1. In germline, CDR1 is SGDLS, CDR2 YYNGEE. The CDR3 consists of 14 residues. J lost 5 bases, V lost 0 bases, and 0 bases had no gene match. DNA for the CDR3: TGTGCCAGCAGCGTAGGACAGGGGAATGAAAAACTGTTTTTT. Its translation: CASSVGQGNEKLFF.

The V and J genes are TRBV27 and TRBJ2-1; the match to TRBD1 covers 11 bases. The CDR3 loop spans 17 amino acids. Germline V gene data show CDR1 as MNHEY and CDR2 as SMNVEV (reference sequence). V lost 5 bases and J lost 3; bases outside the gene matches: 9. The CDR3 protein is CASSEHTGTGGYNEQFF. The CDR3 DNA reads as TGTGCCAGCAGTGAGCACACCGGGACAGGGGGCTACAATGAGCAGTTCTTC.

This rearrangement joins TRBV7-9 to TRBJ1-1, with D perhaps TRBD1 (5 bases). In germline, CDR1 is SEHNR, CDR2 FQNEAQ (reference sequence). This CDR3 comprises 16 residues. The V end was cut by 1 base, the J end by 2 bases, with 14 bases between. The CDR3 DNA sequence: TGTGCCAGCAGCTTAGTGATCGCAGGGCGAAACACTGAAGCTTTCTTT. It translates to CASSLVIAGRNTEAFF. Full variable domain (rest looked up from reference TRBV7-9 and TRBJ1-1): DTGVSQNPRHKITKRGQNVTFRCDPISEHNRLYWYRQTLGQGPEFLTYFQNEAQLEKSRLLSDRFSAERPKGSFSTLEIQRTEQGDSAMYLCASSLVIAGRNTEAFFGQGTRLTVV.

This clone was detected a few times. The chain links TRBV9 to TRBJ1-3, with 7 bases identical to TRBD1. CDR3 length: 15 amino acids. Germline lookup yields CDR1 SGDLS and CDR2 YYNGEE. The V segment lost 3 bases and the J segment 4 bases; nucleotides outside the gene matches: 7. The CDR3 here is CASSASTGVGNTIYF. The CDR3 DNA follows: TGTGCCAGCAGCGCATCAACAGGGGTCGGAAACACCATATATTTT.

The chain employs TRBV7-9 and TRBJ1-4; D unresolved. Germline assignment: CDR1 SEHNR and CDR2 FQNEAQ (reference sequence). This CDR3 region has 14 residues. The V end lost 5 bases, the J end lost 3 bases, and 10 bases lay between the germline ends. DNA for the CDR3: TGTGCCAGCAGCGGAGGGCGGGCTAATGAAAAACTGTTTTTT. It specifies CASSGGRANEKLFF.

The V gene is TRBV2, the J gene TRBJ2-2; 7 positions match TRBD1. From germline, CDR1 is SNHLY and CDR2 FYNNEI. The CDR3 runs to 14 residues. V dropped 6 bases and J dropped 7; count of bases not matched to a gene: 8. The CDR3: CASRADRENGELFF. CDR3 in DNA: TGTGCCAGCAGAGCCGACAGGGAGAACGGGGAGCTGTTTTTT.

This clone showed up just a few times. The chain combines TRBV10-2 with TRBJ2-5, with D perhaps matching TRBD2 (6 bases). From germline, CDR1 is WSHSY and CDR2 SAAADI. This CDR3 has 14 amino acids. V was shortened by 8 bases and J by 4 bases, with 17 bases between the two germline ends. The CDR3 sequence: CASGSPGGGETQYF. The CDR3 coding sequence is TGCGCCAGCGGATCGCCCGGGGGAGGAGAGACCCAGTACTTC.

V gene TRBV2 combines with J gene TRBJ2-1; D is unresolved. The germline V gene has CDR1 SNHLY and CDR2 FYNNEI. The V gene lost 0 bases and the J gene lost 8 bases, with 14 bases spanning the gap. The CDR3 consists of 15 residues. The CDR3 DNA sequence: TGTGCCAGCAGTGAAGCAGAGGTAGTCTTGGATGAGCAGTTCTTC. Its translation: CASSEAEVVLDEQFF. Complete variable domain (other parts from reference TRBV2 and TRBJ2-1): EPEVTQTPSHQVTQMGQEVILRCVPISNHLYFYWYRQILGQKVEFLVSFYNNEISEKSEIFDDQFSVERPDGSNFTLKIRSTKLEDSAMYFCASSEAEVVLDEQFFGPGTRLTVL.

This rearrangement joins TRBV15 to TRBJ2-2; 9 nucleotides agree with TRBD2. V lost 5 bases to trimming and J lost 3 bases; unmatched junction nucleotides: 4. CDR3 length: 15 residues. Looked up from germline, CDR1 is LNHNV and CDR2 is YYDKDF (reference sequence). The CDR3: CATSPRLADTGELFF. The CDR3 nucleotides read TGTGCCACCAGCCCCCGACTAGCGGACACCGGGGAGCTGTTTTTT.

This rearrangement joins TRBV19 to TRBJ2-6, with unresolved D. The V gene's germline CDR1 is LNHDA and CDR2 SQIVND (reference sequence). V lost 7 bases, J lost 4 bases, and 5 bases lay in between. The CDR3 consists of 12 residues. The CDR3 coding sequence is TGTGCCAGTACAGGAGGGGCCAACGTCCTGACTTTC. It translates to CASTGGANVLTF.

This chain connects TRBV2 to TRBJ2-7; 9 bases match TRBD1. Germline assignment: CDR1 SNHLY and CDR2 FYNNEI. The CDR3 covers 15 residues. The trim removed 4 bases at V and 3 bases at J, leaving 7 bases unmatched. For the CDR3, the DNA is TGTGCCAGCAGTGGGTTGAGACAGGGGGTCTACGAGCAGTACTTC. Its translation is CASSGLRQGVYEQYF.

The rearrangement joins TRBV5-1 to TRBJ1-3; no definite D call. Germline CDR1 is SGHRS and CDR2 is YFSETQ. Trimming removed 0 bases at V and 7 bases at J, with 8 bases between. The length of the CDR3 is 13 residues. The CDR3 reads CASSLGRRNTIYF. The CDR3, as DNA: TGCGCCAGCAGCTTGGGACGAAGGAACACCATATATTTT.

The chain couples TRBV3-1 (or the pseudogene TRBV3-2) to TRBJ1-2; tentatively, D is TRBD1 (6 bases). This CDR3 has 17 amino acids. Deletions cut 3 bases from V and 8 bases from J, with 25 bases between. CDR1 is LGHDT and CDR2 is YNNKEL in the germline V gene (reference sequence). The CDR3 loop is CASSQETGKISENGYTF. The CDR3 bases are TGTGCCAGCAGCCAGGAGACAGGAAAGATTTCAGAAAACGGCTACACCTTC.

The chain recombines TRBV19 with TRBJ2-3; TRBD1 agrees at 8 bases. CDR3 length: 17 residues. Per germline, CDR1 LNHDA and CDR2 SQIVND (reference sequence). After removal of 5 bases from V and 0 bases from J, the junction contained 10 bases not matched to a gene. CDR3 DNA: TGTGCCAGTAGTGCCGATATCGGACAGGGAAGCACAGATACGCAGTATTTT. Residues: CASSADIGQGSTDTQYF.

J is TRBJ2-7 and V is TRBV3-1 (or the pseudogene TRBV3-2); D uncertain. Germline lookup yields CDR1 LGHDT and CDR2 YNNKEL (reference sequence). The CDR3 sequence is 13 residues long. Trimming took 4 bases from V and 7 from J, leaving 14 bases between them. In DNA form, the CDR3 reads TGTGCCAGCAGCCCCCGCTTGGTAGGTGAGCAGTACTTC. Its protein product is CASSPRLVGEQYF.

V is TRBV5-1 and J is TRBJ2-1, with 14 bases that match TRBD2. The germline CDR1 and CDR2 sequences are SGHRS and YFSETQ. V was clipped by 4 bases and J by 4 bases; unmatched bases: 4. This CDR3 has 16 amino acids. The CDR3 here is CASSIRTSGGYNEQFF. CDR3 DNA sequence: TGCGCCAGCAGCATCAGGACTAGCGGGGGGTACAATGAGCAGTTCTTC.

This sequence joins TRBV18 and TRBJ1-5; D not certain. The V gene lost 0 bases and the J gene lost 7 bases, with 4 bases spanning the gap. The CDR3 sequence is 12 residues long. Germline V gene sequence: CDR1 KGHSH, CDR2 LQKENI. The CDR3 DNA follows: TGTGCCAGCTCACCACCGGACCAGCCCCAGCATTTT. Its protein is CASSPPDQPQHF.

The chain links TRBV7-9 to TRBJ2-5; D call uncertain. CDR3 size: 13 residues. CDR1 is SEHNR, CDR2 FQNEAQ, per germline (reference sequence). The V end was cut by 5 bases, the J end by 5 bases, with 12 bases between. DNA for the CDR3: TGTGCCAGCAGCGTTCTCCCCTCGGAGACCCAGTACTTC. Translating gives CASSVLPSETQYF. Full variable domain (outside the CDR3, taken from reference TRBV7-9 and TRBJ2-5): DTGVSQNPRHKITKRGQNVTFRCDPISEHNRLYWYRQTLGQGPEFLTYFQNEAQLEKSRLLSDRFSAERPKGSFSTLEIQRTEQGDSAMYLCASSVLPSETQYFGPGTRLLVL.

The J gene is TRBJ1-1, the V gene TRBV27; D uncertain. Germline V gene sequence: CDR1 MNHEY, CDR2 SMNVEV (reference sequence). This CDR3 spans 13 amino acids. The V and J ends lost 2 bases and 11 bases respectively, with 15 bases between them. CDR3 loop: CASSLGWTSEAFF. CDR3 nucleotide sequence: TGTGCCAGCAGTTTAGGGTGGACGTCAGAGGCTTTCTTT.

This chain connects TRBV4-1 to TRBJ1-2; no definite D call. This CDR3 is 14 amino acids long. CDR1 and CDR2 from the germline V gene are MGHRA and YSYEKL. The ends were cut back, 2 bases at V and 5 bases at J, with 12 bases in the middle. DNA of the CDR3: TGCGCCAGCAGCCAATTTCAGGAAGTATATGGCTACACCTTC. The encoded protein is CASSQFQEVYGYTF.

The chain has TRBV6-5 and TRBJ1-1; 7 nucleotides match TRBD1. The CDR3 spans 12 residues. Germline CDR1 MNHEY, CDR2 SVGAGI. V gave up 7 bases and J gave up 2 bases; unmatched junction bases: 1. The CDR3 is CASNRGNTEAFF. Here the CDR3 DNA reads TGTGCCAGCAACAGGGGCAACACTGAAGCTTTCTTT.

V is TRBV10-3 and J is TRBJ2-5; 7 positions agree with TRBD1. The J segment lost 2 bases and the V segment lost 6 bases, leaving 6 bases of the junction unmatched. Germline CDR1 is ENHRY and CDR2 is SYGVKD. This CDR3 is built from 14 residues. CDR3 loop: CAISFGTVQETQYF. CDR3 coding DNA: TGTGCCATCAGCTTTGGGACAGTACAAGAGACCCAGTACTTC.

The rearrangement uses TRBV27 and TRBJ1-2; possible D gene TRBD1, 5 bases. The CDR3 is 17 residues long. The ends were cut back, 1 base at V and 0 bases at J, with 15 bases in the middle. In germline, CDR1 is MNHEY, CDR2 SMNVEV (reference sequence). The CDR3: CASSLYSRAGPNYGYTF. CDR3 in DNA: TGTGCCAGCAGTTTATACTCTCGGGCAGGGCCTAACTATGGCTACACCTTC.